Presented here are 19 T cell receptor beta chains from one specimen sequenced in a study of blood T cells in healthy people across ages. The use of a sample-barcoded 5' primer and a J-beta primer mix characterized a second PCR of roughly 7 to 11 cycles. TCRdb reanalysed the 5' RACE reads using MiXCR and keeps one entry per CDR3 protein. The sample records some 290,000 distinct CDR3 sequences, around 29% being singletons. Sequenced sample: blood. Source of these receptors: a woman aged 70-85 years in good health.

For this clonotype: This sequence may be a read error, since a much larger clone differs from it by one base. The chain couples TRBV6-6 to TRBJ1-4; 9 bases agree with TRBD1. Germline V gene data show CDR1 as MNHNY and CDR2 as SVGAGI (reference sequence). The CDR3 extends over 15 amino acids. Trimming took 5 bases from V and 8 from J; bases not matched to a gene: 9. The CDR3 is CASSDGTGSHEKLFF. The CDR3 DNA follows: TGTGCCAGCAGTGATGGGACAGGGAGTCACGAAAAACTGTTTTTT.

This clonotype was counted between two and nine times. V gene TRBV15 combines with J gene TRBJ1-1; D ambiguous. Germline V gene data show CDR1 as LNHNV and CDR2 as YYDKDF (reference sequence). The CDR3 totals 13 residues. Trimming pared 1 base from V and 1 base from J, leaving 4 bases between. CDR3 nucleotides: TGTGCCACCAGCAGAGGTGGGAACACTGAAGCTTTCTTT. This codes for CATSRGGNTEAFF.

This clonotype has only a few counts. The chain carries TRBV28 and TRBJ2-3, with 7 nucleotides matching TRBD2. Germline values: CDR1 MDHEN, CDR2 SYDVKM. There are 18 residues in the CDR3. The J segment lost 6 bases and the V segment lost 6 bases, leaving 21 bases of the junction unmatched. CDR3 amino acids: CASSLGPRREGFFDTQYF. The CDR3 nucleotides are TGTGCCAGCAGCTTAGGGCCCCGGAGGGAGGGTTTTTTTGATACGCAGTATTTT.

The chain has TRBV5-1 and TRBJ1-1; maybe TRBD1 (5 bases). The germline V gene has CDR1 SGHRS and CDR2 YFSETQ. The CDR3 has 18 residues. The V end was cut by 2 bases, the J end by 2 bases, with 22 bases between. The CDR3 coding sequence is TGCGCCAGCAGCTTAGTCTTATCCGGGACGGCTTTTAACACTGAAGCTTTCTTT. The encoded protein is CASSLVLSGTAFNTEAFF. Full variable domain (remainder filled in from reference TRBV5-1 and TRBJ1-1): KAGVTQTPRYLIKTRGQQVTLSCSPISGHRSVSWYQQTPGQGLQFLFEYFSETQRNKGNFPGRFSGRQFSNSRSEMNVSTLELGDSALYLCASSLVLSGTAFNTEAFFGQGTRLTVV.

This clonotype was found a few times. The chain uses TRBV19 and TRBJ1-4, with TRBD1 matching over 7 bases. V was pared by 6 bases and J by 7 bases, with 8 bases of the junction left unmatched. Germline CDR1 is LNHDA and CDR2 is SQIVND (reference sequence). There are 14 residues in the CDR3. CDR3 in amino acids: CASSTTGIGEKLFF. The CDR3 DNA is TGTGCCAGTAGCACGACAGGGATTGGTGAAAAACTGTTTTTT.

As for this clonotype: The junction differs from germline at one of its ends, possibly a read error. The chain combines TRBV5-6 with TRBJ2-2; 7 bases align to TRBD2. Germline V lookup: CDR1 SGHDT, CDR2 YYEEEE. The CDR3 extends over 16 amino acids. The CDR3 nucleotides are TGTGCCGGCAGCTTGTATGGGTTTGCTAGCGGCGGGGAGCTGTTTTTT. Translating gives CAGSLYGFASGGELFF.

The CDR3 DNA follows: TGTGCCAGCAGTTACGGTCCGGGGGGCGAGACCCAGTACTTC. This codes for CASSYGPGGETQYF. The gene calls are TRBV6-6 and TRBJ2-5; maybe TRBD2 (7 bases). V lost 2 bases and J 5 bases, leaving 12 bases between the germline ends. The length of the CDR3 is 14 residues. Germline values: CDR1 MNHNY, CDR2 SVGAGI (reference sequence).

This clonotype was found many times. This chain joins TRBV14 and TRBJ1-1; perhaps TRBD1 as D (5 bases). The V gene lost 2 bases and the J gene lost 3 bases, with 7 bases spanning the gap. Per the germline V gene, CDR1 is SGHDN and CDR2 is FVKESK. This CDR3 has 13 residues. The CDR3 region has the DNA TGTGCCAGCAGCCAACAGGGTTACACTGAAGCTTTCTTT. It specifies CASSQQGYTEAFF.

The sample holds a few counts of this clonotype. The rearrangement links TRBV28 to TRBJ2-1; TRBD2 aligns across 14 bases. Trimming took 6 bases from V and 9 from J; bases not matched to a gene: 7. CDR3 length equals 15 residues. Germline loops: CDR1 MDHEN, CDR2 SYDVKM. The CDR3 loop is CASREGLAGAIEQFF. The DNA for the CDR3 is TGTGCCAGCAGGGAGGGACTAGCGGGAGCTATTGAGCAGTTCTTC.

This chain joins TRBV9 and TRBJ1-5; D not certain. Germline CDR1 SGDLS, CDR2 YYNGEE. The CDR3 has 13 amino acids. V was cut by 5 bases and J by 6 bases, with 12 bases left in between. CDR3 amino acids: CASSEGRSQPQHF. The DNA of the CDR3 is TGTGCCAGCAGTGAGGGTCGGAGTCAGCCCCAGCATTTT.

This clonotype was picked up one time. This chain connects TRBV11-2 to TRBJ1-4, with D tentatively TRBD1 (6 bases). The V gene lost 5 bases and the J gene lost 6 bases, with 16 bases spanning the gap. The CDR3 runs 15 residues. Germline V gives CDR1 SGHAT, CDR2 FQNNGV. The chain's CDR3 is CASSRTGSRDEKLFF. Written as DNA, the CDR3 is TGTGCCAGCAGCCGCACAGGGAGCCGGGATGAAAAACTGTTTTTT. The full variable domain, in which reference TRBV11-2 and TRBJ1-4 provide the parts outside the CDR3, is EAGVAQSPRYKIIEKRQSVAFWCNPISGHATLYWYQQILGQGPKLLIQFQNNGVVDDSQLPKDRFSAERLKGVDSTLKIQPAKLEDSAVYLCASSRTGSRDEKLFFGSGTQLSVL.

This clonotype was counted only a few times. V and J are TRBV4-2 and TRBJ2-2; D possibly matches TRBD1 or TRBD2 (5 bases each). V lost 7 bases, J lost 7 bases, and 16 bases lay in between. The CDR3 contains 14 residues. Germline assignment: CDR1 LGHNA and CDR2 YNFKEQ. This CDR3 is CASTSTWGNGELFF. CDR3 sequence (DNA): TGTGCCAGCACCTCAACATGGGGGAACGGGGAGCTGTTTTTT.

This clonotype was detected a few times. The gene calls are TRBV28 and TRBJ2-7; D may be TRBD1 (6 bases). Germline CDR1 MDHEN, CDR2 SYDVKM. The CDR3 length is 14 residues. Trimming removed 6 bases at V and 6 bases at J, with 18 bases between. The chain's CDR3 is CASSLGANLLEQYF. The CDR3 DNA reads TGTGCCAGCAGCTTGGGGGCGAATCTTCTCGAGCAGTACTTC.

This CDR3 reads CASSSGAAGNEKLFF. In DNA, the CDR3 is TGTGCCAGCAGTTCTGGTGCGGCGGGGAATGAAAAACTGTTTTTT. The V and J genes are TRBV28 and TRBJ1-4; D is unresolved. This CDR3 comprises 15 residues. Germline assignment: CDR1 MDHEN and CDR2 SYDVKM. Trimming pared 4 bases from V and 5 bases from J, leaving 14 bases between.

The V gene is TRBV27, the J gene TRBJ2-3, with 8 nucleotides matching TRBD2. Germline-derived CDR1 and CDR2 are MNHEY and SMNVEV (reference sequence). Unmatched junction bases numbered 5, after V lost 2 bases and J lost 4 bases. The CDR3 consists of 15 residues. CDR3 amino acids: CASSLGAGVSDTQYF. Here the CDR3 DNA reads TGTGCCAGCAGTTTAGGAGCGGGAGTCTCAGATACGCAGTATTTT.

The chain combines TRBV20-1 with TRBJ2-3; 11 nucleotides line up with TRBD2. The trim removed 0 bases at V and 5 bases at J, leaving 7 bases unmatched. This CDR3 comprises 16 residues. CDR1 is DFQATT and CDR2 is SNEGSKA in the germline V gene (reference sequence). This CDR3 is CSARDLLAGGGDTQYF. The DNA of the CDR3 is TGCAGTGCTAGAGATCTATTAGCGGGAGGGGGAGATACGCAGTATTTT.

The chain joins TRBV2 to TRBJ2-7; TRBD2 agrees at 7 bases. The CDR3 runs 16 residues. From germline, CDR1 is SNHLY and CDR2 FYNNEI. V shed 6 bases and J 1 base; nucleotides not matched to a gene: 12. CDR3 sequence (DNA): TGTGCCAGCAGCTCAGGACTAGATTTGGGGTCCTACGAGCAGTACTTC. Its protein product is CASSSGLDLGSYEQYF.

This chain connects TRBV10-3 to TRBJ2-5, with D possibly called TRBD1 or TRBD2 (5 bases each). The closer fit of TRBJ2-1 to the DNA end suggests the J call may be wrong. The CDR3 has 13 amino acids. Germline V gene sequence: CDR1 ENHRY, CDR2 SYGVKD. CDR3 coding DNA: TGTGCCATCATGGGGGAGAAAGGATTGGGGCAGTTCTTC. It yields the protein CAIMGEKGLGQFF.

The V gene is TRBV10-3, the J gene TRBJ2-6; D gene ambiguous. The CDR3 contains 18 residues. The germline V gene encodes CDR1 ENHRY and CDR2 SYGVKD. Trimming took 3 bases from V and 2 from J, leaving 17 bases between them. The CDR3 is CAISDSGADPAGANVLTF. In DNA, the CDR3 is TGTGCCATCAGTGATTCGGGTGCAGACCCCGCTGGGGCCAACGTCCTGACTTTC.